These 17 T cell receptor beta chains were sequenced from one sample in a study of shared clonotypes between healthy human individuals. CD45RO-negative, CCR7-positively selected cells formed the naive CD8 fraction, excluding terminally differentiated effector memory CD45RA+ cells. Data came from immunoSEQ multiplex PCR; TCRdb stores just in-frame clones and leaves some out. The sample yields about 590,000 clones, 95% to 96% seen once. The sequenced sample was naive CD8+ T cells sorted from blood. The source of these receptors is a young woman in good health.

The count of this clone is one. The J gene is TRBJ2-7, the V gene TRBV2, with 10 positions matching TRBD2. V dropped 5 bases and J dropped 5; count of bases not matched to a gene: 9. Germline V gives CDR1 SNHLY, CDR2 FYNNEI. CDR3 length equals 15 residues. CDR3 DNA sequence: TGTGCCAGCAGTAATAGACTAGCGGGTACCCACGAGCAGTACTTC. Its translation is CASSNRLAGTHEQYF.

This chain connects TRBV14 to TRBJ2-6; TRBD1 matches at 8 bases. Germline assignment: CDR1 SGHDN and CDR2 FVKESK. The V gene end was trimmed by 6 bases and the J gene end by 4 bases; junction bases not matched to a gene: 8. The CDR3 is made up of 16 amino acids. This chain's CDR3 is CASSHWTGSGANVLTF. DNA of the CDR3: TGTGCCAGCAGTCACTGGACAGGGAGCGGGGCCAACGTCCTGACTTTC.

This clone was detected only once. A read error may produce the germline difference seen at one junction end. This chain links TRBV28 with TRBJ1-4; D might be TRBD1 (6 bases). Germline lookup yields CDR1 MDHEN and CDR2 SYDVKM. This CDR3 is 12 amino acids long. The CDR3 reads CASSGAKEKLFF. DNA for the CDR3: TGTGCCAGCTCAGGGGCTAAGGAAAAACTGTTTTTT.

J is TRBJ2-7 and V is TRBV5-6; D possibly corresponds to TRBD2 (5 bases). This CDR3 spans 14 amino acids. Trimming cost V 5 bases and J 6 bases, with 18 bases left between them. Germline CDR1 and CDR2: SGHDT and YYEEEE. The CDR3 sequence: CASSWGGGWGEQYF. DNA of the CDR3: TGTGCCAGCAGTTGGGGTGGAGGCTGGGGCGAGCAGTACTTC. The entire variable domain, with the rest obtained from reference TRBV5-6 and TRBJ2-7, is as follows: DAGVTQSPTHLIKTRGQQVTLRCSPKSGHDTVSWYQQALGQGPQFIFQYYEEEERQRGNFPDRFSGHQFPNYSSELNVNALLLGDSALYLCASSWGGGWGEQYFGPGTRLTVT.

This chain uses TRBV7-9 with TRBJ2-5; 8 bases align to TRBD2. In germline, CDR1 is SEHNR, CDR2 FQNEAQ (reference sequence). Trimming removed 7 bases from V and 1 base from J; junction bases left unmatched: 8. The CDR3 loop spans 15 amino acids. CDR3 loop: CASTIPTSVQETQYF. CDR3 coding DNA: TGTGCCAGCACCATCCCGACTAGCGTCCAAGAGACCCAGTACTTC.

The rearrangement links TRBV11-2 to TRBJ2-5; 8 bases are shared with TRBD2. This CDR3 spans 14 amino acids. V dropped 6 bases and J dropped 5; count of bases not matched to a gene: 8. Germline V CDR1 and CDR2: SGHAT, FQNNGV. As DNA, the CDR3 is TGTGCCAGCAGTCCCGGGAGGGTACGGGAGACCCAGTACTTC. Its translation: CASSPGRVRETQYF.

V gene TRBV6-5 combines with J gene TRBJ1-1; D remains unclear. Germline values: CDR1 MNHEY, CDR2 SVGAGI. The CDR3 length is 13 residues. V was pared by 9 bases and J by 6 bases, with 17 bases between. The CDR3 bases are TGTGCCAGTGCCGGGATTGGTGTGCCTGAAGCTTTCTTT. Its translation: CASAGIGVPEAFF.

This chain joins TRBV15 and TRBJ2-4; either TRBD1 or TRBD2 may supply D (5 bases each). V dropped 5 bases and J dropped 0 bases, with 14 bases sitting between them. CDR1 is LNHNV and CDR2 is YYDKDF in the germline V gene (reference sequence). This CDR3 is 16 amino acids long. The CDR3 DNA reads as TGTGCCACCAGCGAGGGGCTAGCCAAAGCCAAAAACATTCAGTACTTC. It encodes CATSEGLAKAKNIQYF.

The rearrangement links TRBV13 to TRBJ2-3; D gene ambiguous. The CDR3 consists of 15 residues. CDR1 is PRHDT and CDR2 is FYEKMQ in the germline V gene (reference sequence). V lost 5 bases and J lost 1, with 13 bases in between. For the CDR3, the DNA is TGTGCCAGCAGCCCTCTCCAGGCTCGCACAGATACGCAGTATTTT. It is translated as CASSPLQARTDTQYF.

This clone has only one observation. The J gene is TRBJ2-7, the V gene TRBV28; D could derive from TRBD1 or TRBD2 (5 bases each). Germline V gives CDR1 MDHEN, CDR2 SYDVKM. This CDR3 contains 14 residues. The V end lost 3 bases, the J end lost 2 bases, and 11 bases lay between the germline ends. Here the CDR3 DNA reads TGTGCCAGCAGTTTTGGGACGGCTGCCTACGAGCAGTACTTC. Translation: CASSFGTAAYEQYF.

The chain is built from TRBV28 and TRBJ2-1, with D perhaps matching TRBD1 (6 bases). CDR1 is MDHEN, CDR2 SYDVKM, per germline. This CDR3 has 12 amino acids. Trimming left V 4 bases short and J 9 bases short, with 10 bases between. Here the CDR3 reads CASSSGRGEQFF. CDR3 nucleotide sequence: TGTGCCAGCAGTTCTGGCAGGGGTGAGCAGTTCTTC.

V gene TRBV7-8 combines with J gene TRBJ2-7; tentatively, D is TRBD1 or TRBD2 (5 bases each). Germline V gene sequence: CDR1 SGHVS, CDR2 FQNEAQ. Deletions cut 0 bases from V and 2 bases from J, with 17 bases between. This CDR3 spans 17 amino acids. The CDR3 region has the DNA TGTGCCAGCAGCTTAGCTGAACGTCCGGGACCCACCTACGAGCAGTACTTC. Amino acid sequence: CASSLAERPGPTYEQYF.

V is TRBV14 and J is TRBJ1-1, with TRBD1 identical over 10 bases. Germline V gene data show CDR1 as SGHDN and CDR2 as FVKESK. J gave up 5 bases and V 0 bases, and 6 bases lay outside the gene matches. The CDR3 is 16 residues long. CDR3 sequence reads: CASSQDSGQGVTEAFF. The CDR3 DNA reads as TGTGCCAGCAGCCAAGATTCAGGACAGGGGGTTACTGAAGCTTTCTTT.

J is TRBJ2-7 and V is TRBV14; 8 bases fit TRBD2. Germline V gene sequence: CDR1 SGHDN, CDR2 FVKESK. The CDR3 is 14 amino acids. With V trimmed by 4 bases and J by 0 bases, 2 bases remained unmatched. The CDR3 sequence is CASSRGLASYEQYF. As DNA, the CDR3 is TGTGCCAGCAGCCGAGGACTAGCCTCCTACGAGCAGTACTTC.

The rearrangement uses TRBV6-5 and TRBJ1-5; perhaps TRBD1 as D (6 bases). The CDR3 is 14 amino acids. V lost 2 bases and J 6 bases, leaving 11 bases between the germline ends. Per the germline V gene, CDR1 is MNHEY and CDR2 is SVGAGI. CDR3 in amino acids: CASSYTTGSQPQHF. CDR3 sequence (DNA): TGTGCCAGCAGTTACACCACAGGGTCTCAGCCCCAGCATTTT.

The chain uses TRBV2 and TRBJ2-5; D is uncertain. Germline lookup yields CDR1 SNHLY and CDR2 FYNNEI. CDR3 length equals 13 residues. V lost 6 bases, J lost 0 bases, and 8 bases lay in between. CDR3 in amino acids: CASSGPNQETQYF. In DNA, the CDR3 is TGTGCCAGCAGCGGACCTAACCAAGAGACCCAGTACTTC. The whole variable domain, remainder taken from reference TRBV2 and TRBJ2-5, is EPEVTQTPSHQVTQMGQEVILRCVPISNHLYFYWYRQILGQKVEFLVSFYNNEISEKSEIFDDQFSVERPDGSNFTLKIRSTKLEDSAMYFCASSGPNQETQYFGPGTRLLVL.

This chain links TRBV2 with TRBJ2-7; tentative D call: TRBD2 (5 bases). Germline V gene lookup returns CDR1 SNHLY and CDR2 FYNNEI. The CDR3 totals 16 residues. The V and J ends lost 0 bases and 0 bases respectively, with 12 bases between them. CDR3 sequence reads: CASSEALRGPSYEQYF. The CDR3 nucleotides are TGTGCCAGCAGTGAAGCACTAAGAGGGCCCTCCTACGAGCAGTACTTC.